Given below is one TCR beta chain in context. Its antigen is as yet unknown. V lost 0 bases to trimming and J lost 4 bases, with 6 bases between them. The CDR3 is 13 amino acids. Per the germline V gene, CDR1 is LGHNA and CDR2 is YSLEER. The library was built from 400 to 500 ng RNA with molecular barcoded adaptors for alpha/delta and beta/gamma chains. TCRdb processed the reads anew with MiXCR; each CDR3 protein has one entry. The sample carries under 60,000 distinct CDR3 sequences, roughly a fifth recorded once. The data stem from a study of read filtering for tumor transcriptome and immune sequencing. Study as a whole: R-ISS stage counts were fewer than ten for I, approximately 15 for II, 7 for III.

General study results and limits: Even smaller IR-seq throughput identified most shared clonotypes.

The clonotype originates from a donor at least 40 years old with multiple myeloma. V gene TRBV4-3 combines with J gene TRBJ2-5; no clear D. The sequenced sample was a population of CD138-negative cells sorted from bone marrow. This CDR3 is CASSQEWGETQYF. The CDR3, as DNA: TGCGCCAGCAGCCAAGAATGGGGAGAGACCCAGTACTTC.